The 23 T cell receptor beta chains in this list originate from one sample, sequenced in a study of regulatory T cells in long-lasting Graves disease. Construction of TCR beta libraries relied on iRepertoire HTBI primers and on Arm-PCR targeting CDR3 regions. MiXCR, run by TCRdb on the multiplex PCR reads, gives a single entry per CDR3 protein. The data hold approximately 300,000 distinct CDR3 sequences, with approximately 20% observed a single time. Time point meaning: newly diagnosed GD, antithyroid drugs for less than 3 months. With RNA extracted from PBMCs as input, the TCR library was made. The sample here was peripheral blood mononuclear cells (PBMCs), taken at new diagnosis, from a patient treated with antithyroid drugs. The receptors shown here come from a female donor with Graves disease.

This clonotype was observed many times. This rearrangement joins TRBV20-1 to TRBJ2-7; 12 bases agree with TRBD1. After removal of 6 bases from V and 4 bases from J, the junction contained 4 bases not matched to a gene. Germline loops: CDR1 DFQATT, CDR2 SNEGSKA (reference sequence). The CDR3 has 13 amino acids. This chain's CDR3 is CSAPGQGAYEQYF. CDR3 bases: TGCAGTGCGCCGGGACAGGGGGCTTACGAGCAGTACTTC.

This clonotype has ten or more counts. The chain joins TRBV7-6 to TRBJ2-5; 8 bases match TRBD2. Trimming at V came to 1 base and at J to 5 bases, leaving 6 bases not matched to a gene. The CDR3 has 15 residues. Germline V gene data show CDR1 as SGHVS and CDR2 as FNYEAQ. This chain's CDR3 is CASSLGSASGETQYF. The CDR3 DNA follows: TGTGCCAGCAGCTTAGGGTCGGCTAGCGGGGAGACCCAGTACTTC.

At least ten counts were recorded for this clonotype. The CDR3 nucleotides are TGTGCCAGCAACCCCGGGTGGGGCTTCTCCTACAATGAGCAGTTCTTC. It encodes CASNPGWGFSYNEQFF. The V and J genes are TRBV6-1 and TRBJ2-1; TRBD1 might be the D (5 bases). V dropped 7 bases and J dropped 0 bases, with 16 bases sitting between them. The CDR3 has 16 residues. Germline-derived CDR1 and CDR2 are MNHNS and SASEGT.

The gene calls are TRBV2 and TRBJ2-5; 7 bases are shared with TRBD2. After removal of 4 bases from V and 2 bases from J, the junction contained 7 bases not matched to a gene. The germline gives CDR1 SNHLY, CDR2 FYNNEI. The CDR3 extends over 15 amino acids. The CDR3, as DNA: TGTGCCAGCAGTGTCCGAGCGGGGCGTCAAGAGACCCAGTACTTC. The encoded protein is CASSVRAGRQETQYF.

This clonotype was detected ten times or more. The CDR3 coding sequence is TGTGCCAGCAGTTTGGACCTTCCCTACGAGCAGTACTTC. This encodes CASSLDLPYEQYF. The chain has TRBV28 and TRBJ2-7, with unresolved D. The CDR3 is 13 amino acids. Germline lookup yields CDR1 MDHEN and CDR2 SYDVKM. Trimming removed 3 bases at V and 2 bases at J, with 8 bases between.

This clonotype was detected ten times or more. This chain connects TRBV12-3 or TRBV12-4 to TRBJ1-3, with 9 positions matching TRBD1. The CDR3 totals 15 residues. V was clipped by 5 bases and J by 2 bases; unmatched bases: 4. The CDR3 DNA reads TGTGCCAGCAGTCCCGGGGACAGGGCTGGAAACACCATATATTTT. This encodes CASSPGDRAGNTIYF.

This clonotype came up a few times. The chain is built from TRBV20-1 and TRBJ1-4; tentative D call: TRBD1 (6 bases). The germline CDR1 and CDR2 sequences are DFQATT and SNEGSKA (reference sequence). The germline V and J ends were trimmed by 0 bases and 7 bases, with 12 bases remaining between them. This CDR3 has 14 residues. CDR3 nucleotides: TGCAGTGCTAGAGATCTGGGAGGGGGTGAAAAACTGTTTTTT. Its translation: CSARDLGGGEKLFF.

This clonotype was counted between two and nine times. The chain is built from TRBV7-9 and TRBJ1-1; tentative D call: TRBD1 (5 bases). The V gene's germline CDR1 is SEHNR and CDR2 FQNEAQ (reference sequence). CDR3 length: 12 amino acids. Trimming took off 4 bases at V and 7 bases at J, with 10 bases between the two ends. Here the CDR3 DNA reads TGTGCCAGCAGCTGGGGACCGAATGAAGCTTTCTTT. This encodes CASSWGPNEAFF.

In this sample, this clonotype turned up many times. The chain is built from TRBV3-1 and TRBJ2-7, with D tentatively TRBD2 (6 bases). The CDR3 consists of 12 residues. V shed 0 bases and J shed 7 bases, with 7 bases lying between them. Germline V gives CDR1 LGHDT, CDR2 YNNKEL (reference sequence). CDR3 amino acids: CASSQDRGEQYF. The DNA for the CDR3 is TGTGCCAGCAGCCAAGATCGGGGGGAGCAGTACTTC.

This clonotype was seen ten or more times. V usage is TRBV12-3 or TRBV12-4 and J usage is TRBJ2-5; 7 bases match TRBD1. Germline trimming cut 5 bases from V and 4 bases from J; bases unmatched to any gene: 4. The CDR3 has 13 amino acids. The CDR3 DNA is TGTGCCAGCAGTCACAGGGGTCGAGAGACCCAGTACTTC. It is translated as CASSHRGRETQYF.

There are many counts of this clonotype. This chain connects TRBV12-3 or TRBV12-4 to TRBJ1-5, with 8 bases that match TRBD1. Trimming at V came to 4 bases and at J to 1 base, leaving 15 bases not matched to a gene. This CDR3 has 19 amino acids. CDR3 amino acids: CASSSMTGAALASNQPQHF. CDR3 nucleotides: TGTGCCAGCAGTTCCATGACAGGGGCCGCGTTGGCGAGCAATCAGCCCCAGCATTTT.

In its sample, this clonotype was seen a few times. Its ends do not fully match the called genes, so a read error is possible. The rearrangement joins TRBV20-1 to TRBJ2-1; 9 bases are a match to TRBD2. This CDR3 region has 15 residues. The V gene's germline CDR1 is DFQATT and CDR2 SNEGSKA (reference sequence). Here the CDR3 reads CGARVPSGTYNEQFF. The CDR3 DNA follows: TGCGGTGCTAGAGTCCCTAGCGGGACCTACAATGAGCAGTTCTTC.

This clonotype has a handful of counts. This chain links TRBV20-1 with TRBJ2-3, with 10 bases matching TRBD1. The V segment lost 3 bases and the J segment 5 bases; nucleotides outside the gene matches: 8. CDR3 length: 15 amino acids. Germline V gives CDR1 DFQATT, CDR2 SNEGSKA (reference sequence). CDR3 protein: CSASEGTGDVDTQYF. The DNA for the CDR3 is TGCAGTGCTAGCGAAGGGACAGGGGACGTAGATACGCAGTATTTT.

Notes on this clonotype: The likely explanation is a read error, given a far larger clone one base away. In DNA, the CDR3 is TGTGCCAGCAGTGCGAGAGCGGGAGGGCTCAATGAGCAGTACTTC. It translates to CASSARAGGLNEQYF. The J gene is TRBJ2-3, the V gene TRBV2, with 10 bases that match TRBD2. TRBJ2-7 explains the end of the DNA better; the J call may be wrong. The CDR3 covers 15 residues. Germline values: CDR1 SNHLY, CDR2 FYNNEI.

This chain uses TRBV25-1 with TRBJ2-3, with D unresolved. Germline V lookup: CDR1 MGHDK, CDR2 SYGVNS. V gave up 5 bases and J gave up 2 bases, with 11 bases separating them. This CDR3 has 14 residues. This CDR3 is CASSPLILTDTQYF. CDR3 sequence (DNA): TGTGCCAGCAGTCCCCTAATCCTCACAGATACGCAGTATTTT.

This clonotype was recorded at least ten times. The rearrangement links TRBV9 to TRBJ2-3; D may correspond to TRBD1 or TRBD2 (5 bases each). Germline V gives CDR1 SGDLS, CDR2 YYNGEE. Between the trimmed V and J ends, which lost 4 bases and 0 bases, there was a span of 9 bases. The CDR3 spans 14 residues. CDR3 nucleotide sequence: TGTGCCAGCAGCCCTCGGGACAGCACAGATACGCAGTATTTT. Translating gives CASSPRDSTDTQYF.

At least ten counts were recorded for this clonotype. This chain connects TRBV28 to TRBJ1-2; TRBD1 might be the D (6 bases). The CDR3 is 13 residues long. The V end lost 5 bases, the J end lost 3 bases, and 10 bases lay between the germline ends. The V gene's germline CDR1 is MDHEN and CDR2 SYDVKM. CDR3 amino acids: CASSATGYYGYTF. The CDR3 region has the DNA TGTGCCAGCAGTGCGACAGGATACTATGGCTACACCTTC.

This clonotype was counted between two and nine times. This chain connects TRBV5-1 to TRBJ1-4; 7 nucleotides match TRBD1. Germline V gives CDR1 SGHRS, CDR2 YFSETQ. V gave up 5 bases and J gave up 5 bases; unmatched junction bases: 18. This CDR3 contains 18 residues. Written as DNA, the CDR3 is TGCGCCAGCAGTCCTAACCCGGGACAGCAAGATCTAAATGAAAAACTGTTTTTT. Translated, it gives CASSPNPGQQDLNEKLFF.

This clonotype has just one count. V usage is TRBV7-8 and J usage is TRBJ2-1; D gene unclear. The J call is in doubt because the DNA end fits TRBJ2-4 better. Germline CDR1 reads SGHVS; CDR2 reads FQNEAQ. This CDR3 has 15 residues. CDR3 region: CASSPPRNGEDIQYF. CDR3 sequence (DNA): TGTGCCAGCAGCCCCCCGAGGAATGGGGAAGACATTCAGTACTTC.

This clonotype showed up many times. The chain uses TRBV13 and TRBJ2-5; 8 bases line up with TRBD2. Per the germline V gene, CDR1 is PRHDT and CDR2 is FYEKMQ (reference sequence). This CDR3 is built from 13 residues. The V gene end was trimmed by 5 bases and the J gene end by 7 bases; junction bases not matched to a gene: 6. The CDR3 loop is CASSTSGPGTQYF. The CDR3, as DNA: TGTGCCAGCAGCACTAGCGGACCCGGGACCCAGTACTTC.

This clonotype occurred many times. As DNA, the CDR3 is TGTGCCAGCAGCTTCGCGACAGGACCATCCTACGAGCAGTACTTC. Translation: CASSFATGPSYEQYF. The chain combines TRBV11-2 with TRBJ2-7, with D perhaps TRBD1 (6 bases). The CDR3 is 15 amino acids. The germline V gene encodes CDR1 SGHAT and CDR2 FQNNGV. V lost 3 bases and J lost 1, with 13 bases in between.

This clonotype was recorded many times. The J gene is TRBJ2-2, the V gene TRBV29-1; the D is unclear. CDR1 SQVTM and CDR2 ANQGSEA come from the germline V gene. CDR3 length: 14 residues. Trimming took 7 bases from V and 4 from J, leaving 16 bases between them. In DNA form, the CDR3 reads TGCAGCGCCCAAGAGACGGAAGTCACCGGGGAGCTGTTTTTT. It encodes CSAQETEVTGELFF.

The sample holds many counts of this clonotype. This chain uses TRBV20-1 with TRBJ1-2; weak D call: TRBD1 (5 bases). This CDR3 comprises 13 residues. In germline, CDR1 is DFQATT, CDR2 SNEGSKA (reference sequence). Between the trimmed V and J ends, which lost 5 bases and 8 bases, there was a span of 18 bases. The chain's CDR3 is CSAEVRGEWGYTF. In DNA, the CDR3 is TGCAGTGCTGAGGTCCGGGGGGAATGGGGCTACACCTTC.